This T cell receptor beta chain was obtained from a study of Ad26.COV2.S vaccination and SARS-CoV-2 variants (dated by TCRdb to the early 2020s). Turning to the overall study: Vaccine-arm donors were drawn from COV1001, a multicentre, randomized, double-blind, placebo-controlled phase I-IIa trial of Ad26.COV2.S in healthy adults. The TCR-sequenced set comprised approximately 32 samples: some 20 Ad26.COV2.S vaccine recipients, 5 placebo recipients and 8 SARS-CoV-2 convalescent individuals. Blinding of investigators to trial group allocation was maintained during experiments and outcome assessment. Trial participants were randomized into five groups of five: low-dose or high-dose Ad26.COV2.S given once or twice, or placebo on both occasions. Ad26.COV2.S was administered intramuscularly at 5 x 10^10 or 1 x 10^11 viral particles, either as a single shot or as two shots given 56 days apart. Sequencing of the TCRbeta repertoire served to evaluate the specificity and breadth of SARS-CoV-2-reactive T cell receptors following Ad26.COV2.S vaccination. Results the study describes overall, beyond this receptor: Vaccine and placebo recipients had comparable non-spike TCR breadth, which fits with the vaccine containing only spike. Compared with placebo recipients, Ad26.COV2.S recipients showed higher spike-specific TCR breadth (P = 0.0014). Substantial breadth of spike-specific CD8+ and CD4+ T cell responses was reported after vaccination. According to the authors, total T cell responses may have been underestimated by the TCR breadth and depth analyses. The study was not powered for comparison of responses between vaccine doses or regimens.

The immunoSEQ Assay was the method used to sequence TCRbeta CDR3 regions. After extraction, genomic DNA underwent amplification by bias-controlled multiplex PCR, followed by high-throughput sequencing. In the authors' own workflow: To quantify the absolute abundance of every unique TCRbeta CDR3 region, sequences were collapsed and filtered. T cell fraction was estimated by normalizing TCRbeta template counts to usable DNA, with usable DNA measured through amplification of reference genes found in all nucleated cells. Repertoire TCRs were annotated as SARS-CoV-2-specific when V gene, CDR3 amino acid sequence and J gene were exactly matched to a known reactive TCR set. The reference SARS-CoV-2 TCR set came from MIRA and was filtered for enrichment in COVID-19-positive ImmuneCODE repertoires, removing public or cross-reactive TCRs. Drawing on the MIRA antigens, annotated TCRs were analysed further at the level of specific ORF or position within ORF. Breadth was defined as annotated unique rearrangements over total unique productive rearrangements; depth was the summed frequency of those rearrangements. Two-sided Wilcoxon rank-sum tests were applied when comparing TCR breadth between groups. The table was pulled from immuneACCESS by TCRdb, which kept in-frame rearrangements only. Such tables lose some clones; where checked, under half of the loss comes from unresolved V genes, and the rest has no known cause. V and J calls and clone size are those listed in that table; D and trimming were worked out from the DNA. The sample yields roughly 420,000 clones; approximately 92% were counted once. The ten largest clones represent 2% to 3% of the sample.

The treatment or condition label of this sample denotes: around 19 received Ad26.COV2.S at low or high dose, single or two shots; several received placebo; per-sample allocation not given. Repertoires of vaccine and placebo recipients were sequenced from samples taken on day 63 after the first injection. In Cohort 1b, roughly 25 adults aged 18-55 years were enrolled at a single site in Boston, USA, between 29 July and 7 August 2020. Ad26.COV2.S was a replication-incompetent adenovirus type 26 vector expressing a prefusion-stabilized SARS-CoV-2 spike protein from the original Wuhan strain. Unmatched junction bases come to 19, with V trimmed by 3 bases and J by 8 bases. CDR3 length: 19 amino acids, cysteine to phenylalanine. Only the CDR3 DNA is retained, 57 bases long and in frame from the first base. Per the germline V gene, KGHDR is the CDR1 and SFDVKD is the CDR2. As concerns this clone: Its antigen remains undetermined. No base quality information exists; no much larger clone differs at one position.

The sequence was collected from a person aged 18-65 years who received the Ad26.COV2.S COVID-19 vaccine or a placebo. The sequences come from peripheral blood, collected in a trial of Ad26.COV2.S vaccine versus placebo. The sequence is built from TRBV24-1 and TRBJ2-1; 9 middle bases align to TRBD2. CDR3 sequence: CATSDIRLTSGYSVDEQFF. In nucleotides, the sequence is TGTGCCACCAGTGATATACGACTCACTAGCGGGTACAGTGTGGATGAGCAGTTCTTC.